These T cell receptor beta chains were read from a single sample in a study of shared clonotypes between healthy human individuals. Clones were sequenced by immunoSEQ multiplex PCR, and TCRdb holds only the in-frame ones, with some missing. The sample lists around 2.1 million clones, approximately 95% occurring once. Sequenced input: naive CD4+ T cells sorted from blood. These receptors all come from a man younger than 35 in good health. The CDR3 runs from the conserved cysteine through the conserved F or W. Each record gives: V gene, D gene, clone size, J gene, CDR3 DNA, CDR3 protein. D genes are given only for firm matches. Clone size, where shown, is once, few, many, or a class for clones that have expanded.

V gene: TRBV7-2
D gene: .
clone size: .
J gene: TRBJ2-5
CDR3 DNA: TGTGCCAGCAGCTTTGTAGTTGGGGCAGGGGAGACCCAGTACTTC
CDR3 protein: CASSFVVGAGETQYF

V gene: TRBV2
D gene: .
clone size: .
J gene: TRBJ2-7
CDR3 DNA: TGTGCCAGCAGCGATACCCCCTACGAGCAGTACTTC
CDR3 protein: CASSDTPYEQYF

V gene: TRBV18
D gene: .
clone size: .
J gene: TRBJ1-2
CDR3 DNA: TGTGCCAGCTCACGTCAAGATTATGGCTACACCTTC
CDR3 protein: CASSRQDYGYTF

V gene: TRBV6-5
D gene: .
clone size: .
J gene: TRBJ2-3
CDR3 DNA: TGTGCCAGCACCATGGATTCCGGCACAGATACGCAGTATTTT
CDR3 protein: CASTMDSGTDTQYF

V gene: TRBV2
D gene: .
clone size: .
J gene: TRBJ2-7
CDR3 DNA: TGTGCCAGCAGTAACGGGGCCTCCTACGAGCAGTACTTC
CDR3 protein: CASSNGASYEQYF

V gene: TRBV7-2
D gene: .
clone size: .
J gene: TRBJ2-3
CDR3 DNA: TGTGCCAGCAGCTCCTCTAGGGATACGCAGTATTTT
CDR3 protein: CASSSSRDTQYF

V gene: TRBV19
D gene: TRBD1
clone size: .
J gene: TRBJ1-5
CDR3 DNA: TGTGCCAGTAGTACCGTCGGGACAGGGAGCAATCAGCCCCAGCATTTT
CDR3 protein: CASSTVGTGSNQPQHF

V gene: TRBV6-1
D gene: TRBD2
clone size: .
J gene: TRBJ2-2
CDR3 DNA: TGTGCCGGGGGGGAAGTAGGCGGGGAGCTGTTTTTT
CDR3 protein: CAGGEVGGELFF

V gene: TRBV5-1
D gene: .
clone size: once
J gene: TRBJ2-5
CDR3 DNA: TGCGCCAGCAGCTTGGAGGGCAGGGGCCGAGGGGAGACCCAGTACTTC
CDR3 protein: CASSLEGRGRGETQYF

V gene: TRBV6-5
D gene: TRBD1
clone size: .
J gene: TRBJ1-2
CDR3 DNA: TGTGCCAGCACTTATACCGGGACAGCAAACTATGGCTACACCTTC
CDR3 protein: CASTYTGTANYGYTF

V gene: TRBV30
D gene: .
clone size: .
J gene: TRBJ1-6
CDR3 DNA: TGTGCCTGGGATCGGATGAATTCACCCCTCCACTTT
CDR3 protein: CAWDRMNSPLHF

V gene: TRBV4-1
D gene: .
clone size: .
J gene: TRBJ2-3
CDR3 DNA: TGCGCCAGCAGCTCACCGGGCCAGAAAGATACGCAGTATTTT
CDR3 protein: CASSSPGQKDTQYF

V gene: TRBV6-1
D gene: .
clone size: .
J gene: TRBJ1-5
CDR3 DNA: TGTGCCAGCAGTGAACTTGTCGCGTCAGGCAATCAGCCCCAGCATTTT
CDR3 protein: CASSELVASGNQPQHF

V gene: TRBV6-6
D gene: TRBD2
clone size: .
J gene: TRBJ2-7
CDR3 DNA: TGTGCCAGCAGCCACGGGGCGGGAGGATACTACGAGCAGTACTTC
CDR3 protein: CASSHGAGGYYEQYF

V gene: TRBV7-8
D gene: .
clone size: .
J gene: TRBJ1-1
CDR3 DNA: TGTGCCAGCAGCTTAGTGGGTCAGGCGAGAACTGAAGCTTTCTTT
CDR3 protein: CASSLVGQARTEAFF

V gene: TRBV25-1
D gene: .
clone size: once
J gene: TRBJ2-3
CDR3 DNA: TGTGCCAGCAGTGTTACGCTTAGCACAGATACGCAGTATTTT
CDR3 protein: CASSVTLSTDTQYF

V gene: TRBV9
D gene: .
clone size: .
J gene: TRBJ1-2
CDR3 DNA: TGTGCCAGCAGCGGGGGGGAACAGGCCCAAGGTGGCTACACCTTC
CDR3 protein: CASSGGEQAQGGYTF

V gene: TRBV7-3
D gene: .
clone size: .
J gene: TRBJ2-1
CDR3 DNA: TGTGCCAGCAGCAATCGGGGGCAGCAGTTCTTC
CDR3 protein: CASSNRGQQFF

V gene: TRBV19
D gene: TRBD1
clone size: .
J gene: TRBJ1-1
CDR3 DNA: TGTGCCAGTAGTTTCCGGGACAGGGCCATTCCGAACACTGAAGCTTTCTTT
CDR3 protein: CASSFRDRAIPNTEAFF

V gene: TRBV4-3
D gene: .
clone size: .
J gene: TRBJ2-1
CDR3 DNA: TGCGCCAGCAGCCTACAGGCCCCCGGGAATGAGCAGTTCTTC
CDR3 protein: CASSLQAPGNEQFF

V gene: TRBV9
D gene: .
clone size: .
J gene: TRBJ2-3
CDR3 DNA: TGTGCCAGCAGCGTAGCCGGCAGGCCTAGCACAGATACGCAGTATTTT
CDR3 protein: CASSVAGRPSTDTQYF

V gene: TRBV4-1
D gene: .
clone size: once
J gene: TRBJ1-3
CDR3 DNA: TGCGCCAGCAGCCATGGAGCGTCTGGAAACACCATATATTTT
CDR3 protein: CASSHGASGNTIYF

V gene: TRBV5-5
D gene: TRBD1
clone size: .
J gene: TRBJ1-4
CDR3 DNA: TGTGCCAGCAGCTTGGAGGGGACAGCTAATGAAAAACTGTTTTTT
CDR3 protein: CASSLEGTANEKLFF

V gene: TRBV5-1
D gene: .
clone size: .
J gene: TRBJ2-3
CDR3 DNA: TGCGCCAGCAGCTCTCAGACTCCCAGCACAGATACGCAGTATTTT
CDR3 protein: CASSSQTPSTDTQYF

V gene: TRBV6-6
D gene: .
clone size: .
J gene: TRBJ2-5
CDR3 DNA: TGTGCCAGCAGTCCGTCGGGGTTTAAGGAGACCCAGTACTTC
CDR3 protein: CASSPSGFKETQYF

V gene: TRBV30
D gene: TRBD1
clone size: .
J gene: TRBJ1-5
CDR3 DNA: TGTGCCTGGGGGACAGGGGAATATCAGCCCCAGCATTTT
CDR3 protein: CAWGTGEYQPQHF

V gene: TRBV11-2
D gene: .
clone size: .
J gene: TRBJ1-1
CDR3 DNA: TGTGCCAGCAGCTCCCTCAGGGGCAACACTGAAGCTTTCTTT
CDR3 protein: CASSSLRGNTEAFF

V gene: TRBV28
D gene: TRBD2
clone size: .
J gene: TRBJ2-5
CDR3 DNA: TGTGCCAGCAGCCGCGGGGGGCCACAGGAGACCCAGTACTTC
CDR3 protein: CASSRGGPQETQYF

V gene: TRBV18
D gene: TRBD1
clone size: .
J gene: TRBJ2-2
CDR3 DNA: TGTGCCAGCTCACCGGGACAGCCCACCGGGGAGCTGTTTTTT
CDR3 protein: CASSPGQPTGELFF

V gene: TRBV7-9
D gene: TRBD2
clone size: .
J gene: TRBJ2-1
CDR3 DNA: TGTGCCAGCAGCTTAGGGACTAGCTCTATTCAGTTCTTC
CDR3 protein: CASSLGTSSIQFF

V gene: TRBV10-3
D gene: .
clone size: .
J gene: TRBJ1-5
CDR3 DNA: TGTGCCATCAGTGTACAGCTAAATCAGCCCCAGCATTTT
CDR3 protein: CAISVQLNQPQHF

V gene: TRBV20-1
D gene: .
clone size: .
J gene: TRBJ1-1
CDR3 DNA: TGCAGTGCTATATCTAACACTGAAGCTTTCTTT
CDR3 protein: CSAISNTEAFF

V gene: TRBV6-1
D gene: TRBD2
clone size: once
J gene: TRBJ2-7
CDR3 DNA: TGTGCCAGCGACGAGGGAGGGGCAAATTCCTACGAGCAGTACTTC
CDR3 protein: CASDEGGANSYEQYF

V gene: TRBV19
D gene: TRBD1
clone size: .
J gene: TRBJ2-2
CDR3 DNA: TGTGCCAGTAGTCCCCGACAGGGGACCGGGGAGCTGTTTTTT
CDR3 protein: CASSPRQGTGELFF

V gene: TRBV30
D gene: .
clone size: .
J gene: TRBJ2-5
CDR3 DNA: TGTGCCCGGGGAGTTTCTGGGACCCAGTACTTC
CDR3 protein: CARGVSGTQYF

V gene: TRBV7-2
D gene: .
clone size: .
J gene: TRBJ1-2
CDR3 DNA: TGTGCCAGCAGCCCCCAGATAGTGGTGGGGCATGGCTACACCTTC
CDR3 protein: CASSPQIVVGHGYTF

V gene: TRBV5-4
D gene: .
clone size: .
J gene: TRBJ1-2
CDR3 DNA: TGTGCCAGCAGCTTGGACAGGGTGGGGTTAGCGCGGTATGGCTACACCTTC
CDR3 protein: CASSLDRVGLARYGYTF

V gene: TRBV30
D gene: .
clone size: .
J gene: TRBJ2-6
CDR3 DNA: TGTGCCCACGGGTACTCTGGGGCCAACGTCCTGACTTTC
CDR3 protein: CAHGYSGANVLTF

V gene: TRBV5-4
D gene: TRBD1
clone size: .
J gene: TRBJ2-5
CDR3 DNA: TGTGCCAGCAGCCGGGACAGGGCGTGGGAGACCCAGTACTTC
CDR3 protein: CASSRDRAWETQYF

V gene: TRBV19
D gene: .
clone size: .
J gene: TRBJ1-6
CDR3 DNA: TGTGCCAGTAGTATAGTTGCCGTTTATAATTCACCCCTCCACTTT
CDR3 protein: CASSIVAVYNSPLHF

V gene: TRBV30
D gene: TRBD1
clone size: few
J gene: TRBJ1-5
CDR3 DNA: TGTGCCTGGACCCCTCAGGGGGGCAGCAATCAGCCCCAGCATTTT
CDR3 protein: CAWTPQGGSNQPQHF

V gene: TRBV10-3
D gene: .
clone size: .
J gene: TRBJ1-2
CDR3 DNA: TGTGCCATCAGCCCAGAGGGTGGAGGCTACACCTTC
CDR3 protein: CAISPEGGGYTF

V gene: TRBV2
D gene: .
clone size: .
J gene: TRBJ2-2
CDR3 DNA: TGTGCCAGCAGTCGACTGGGGGCCGGGGAGCTGTTTTTT
CDR3 protein: CASSRLGAGELFF

V gene: TRBV6-1
D gene: .
clone size: .
J gene: TRBJ2-5
CDR3 DNA: TGTGCCATCGGACCCGTCCAGTACTTC
CDR3 protein: CAIGPVQYF

V gene: TRBV6-6
D gene: .
clone size: once
J gene: TRBJ1-1
CDR3 DNA: TGTGCCAGCAGTTACAGGGGGGTCGGTGAAGCTTTCTTT
CDR3 protein: CASSYRGVGEAFF

V gene: TRBV7-2
D gene: .
clone size: .
J gene: TRBJ2-7
CDR3 DNA: TGTGCCAGCAGCCTGTGGGACGAGCAGTACTTC
CDR3 protein: CASSLWDEQYF

V gene: TRBV28
D gene: TRBD1
clone size: .
J gene: TRBJ1-5
CDR3 DNA: TGTGCCAGCAGTTTAAACGGGCAGGGGGCCGGTCAGCCCCAGCATTTT
CDR3 protein: CASSLNGQGAGQPQHF

V gene: TRBV30
D gene: TRBD2
clone size: .
J gene: TRBJ2-5
CDR3 DNA: TGTGCCTGGAGTCCAAAAGCGGGAAGGAGATTAGAGACCCAGTACTTC
CDR3 protein: CAWSPKAGRRLETQYF

V gene: TRBV6-1
D gene: .
clone size: .
J gene: TRBJ1-2
CDR3 DNA: TGTGCCAGCAGTGGAGGGGGGGCGAACTATGGCTACACCTTC
CDR3 protein: CASSGGGANYGYTF

V gene: TRBV7-2
D gene: .
clone size: once
J gene: TRBJ1-3
CDR3 DNA: TGTGCCAGCAGCTTAGAGAAGGGGCGGAGCTCTGGAAACACCATATATTTT
CDR3 protein: CASSLEKGRSSGNTIYF

V gene: TRBV5-6
D gene: TRBD1
clone size: .
J gene: TRBJ2-7
CDR3 DNA: TGTGCCAGCAGCGGGGACAGGGGATTCTCCTACGAGCAGTACTTC
CDR3 protein: CASSGDRGFSYEQYF

V gene: TRBV28
D gene: .
clone size: .
J gene: TRBJ2-1
CDR3 DNA: TGTGCCAGCCGGGGAAATGAGCAGTTCTTC
CDR3 protein: CASRGNEQFF

V gene: TRBV15
D gene: .
clone size: .
J gene: TRBJ2-7
CDR3 DNA: TGTGCCACCAGCACCAAGACAGGCCCCTACGAGCAGTACTTC
CDR3 protein: CATSTKTGPYEQYF

V gene: TRBV19
D gene: .
clone size: .
J gene: TRBJ2-1
CDR3 DNA: TGTGCCAGTAGTATACGTTTAGGGACGCTCCCGATCTTC
CDR3 protein: CASSIRLGTLPIF

V gene: TRBV30
D gene: TRBD1
clone size: .
J gene: TRBJ1-6
CDR3 DNA: TGTGCCTGGTCGACGACAGGGTCTGACCTCCACTTT
CDR3 protein: CAWSTTGSDLHF

V gene: TRBV11-2
D gene: TRBD1
clone size: .
J gene: TRBJ2-7
CDR3 DNA: TGTGCCAGCAGCTTAGTGCTCGCGGGGACAGGGCTAATTCACGAGCAGTACTTC
CDR3 protein: CASSLVLAGTGLIHEQYF

V gene: TRBV11-3
D gene: .
clone size: .
J gene: TRBJ2-1
CDR3 DNA: TGTGCCAGCAGCTTAGTTGTTAGCGAAGATTACAATGAGCAGTTCTTC
CDR3 protein: CASSLVVSEDYNEQFF